Below, 16 T cell receptor beta chains from the same sample are listed, as sequenced in a study of shared clonotypes between healthy human individuals. Assay: immunoSEQ multiplex PCR; the TCRdb copy retains only in-frame clones and omits some. The table lists 850,000 to 1,200,000 clones, around four fifths of them singletons. Sequenced: memory CD4+ T cells sorted from blood. The subset denotes: CD45RA-negative fraction. The source is a man aged 18 to 30 in good health.

The chain employs TRBV5-1 and TRBJ2-5, with D perhaps TRBD1 or TRBD2 (5 bases each). The V gene lost 3 bases and the J gene lost 4 bases, with 16 bases spanning the gap. The germline CDR1 and CDR2 sequences are SGHRS and YFSETQ. The CDR3 is 15 residues long. The CDR3 nucleotides are TGCGCCAGCAGCTCGAGTGGGGCCGGAGGAGAGACCCAGTACTTC. As protein: CASSSSGAGGETQYF.

Notes on this clone: Other DNA sequences within the sample encode an identical CDR3. This sequence joins TRBV28 and TRBJ1-2; TRBD1 matches at 10 bases. The CDR3 runs 14 residues. The ends lost 4 bases at V and 3 bases at J; junction bases unmatched: 2. CDR1 and CDR2 (germline): MDHEN, SYDVKM. The CDR3 sequence is CASSSGQGDYGYTF. In DNA, the CDR3 is TGTGCCAGCAGTTCTGGACAGGGGGACTATGGCTACACCTTC.

This clone occurred a few times. This chain connects TRBV5-1 to TRBJ1-2; D is uncertain. This CDR3 is built from 14 residues. Germline CDR1 and CDR2: SGHRS and YFSETQ. The V end was cut by 1 base, the J end by 2 bases, with 9 bases between. The CDR3 is CASSLSPANYGYTF. The DNA of the CDR3 is TGCGCCAGCAGCTTGTCACCAGCAAACTATGGCTACACCTTC.

At least ten counts were recorded for this clone. Other DNA sequences of this sample code for an identical CDR3. V is TRBV28 and J is TRBJ1-5, with unresolved D. The germline V gene encodes CDR1 MDHEN and CDR2 SYDVKM. CDR3 length equals 12 residues. Between the trimmed V and J ends, which lost 1 base and 6 bases, there was a span of 4 bases. CDR3 sequence (DNA): TGTGCCAGCAGTTTATCAGTTCAGCCCCAGCATTTT. The encoded protein is CASSLSVQPQHF.

The chain carries TRBV19 and TRBJ1-2; possible D gene TRBD1, 6 bases. Between the trimmed V and J ends, which lost 7 bases and 5 bases, there was a span of 17 bases. Germline V gives CDR1 LNHDA, CDR2 SQIVND (reference sequence). The CDR3 sequence is 14 residues long. The CDR3 nucleotides read TGTGCCAGTACCCTACAGGGTGCAGGGTATGGCTACACCTTC. Translation gives CASTLQGAGYGYTF.

The chain carries TRBV27 and TRBJ1-3; D perhaps matches TRBD1 (6 bases). Germline CDR1 MNHEY, CDR2 SMNVEV (reference sequence). The CDR3 contains 14 residues. Trimming stripped 7 bases from V and 2 bases from J, with 12 bases between. The CDR3: CASKLDSPGNTIYF. In nucleotides, the CDR3 is TGTGCCAGCAAACTGGACAGCCCTGGAAACACCATATATTTT.

This clone came up a few times. The chain recombines TRBV7-2 with TRBJ1-5; maybe TRBD1 (5 bases). V lost 5 bases and J lost 5, with 13 bases in between. Germline V lookup: CDR1 SGHTA, CDR2 FQGNSA. This CDR3 comprises 14 residues. The CDR3 loop reads CASSRDRSDQPQHF. The CDR3 DNA reads as TGTGCCAGCAGCCGGGACCGATCGGATCAGCCCCAGCATTTT.

The chain carries TRBV7-9 and TRBJ2-3, with D maybe TRBD2 (5 bases). The CDR3 extends over 15 amino acids. V was shortened by 4 bases and J by 1 base, with 12 bases between the two germline ends. Germline CDR1 is SEHNR and CDR2 is FQNEAQ (reference sequence). CDR3 protein: CASSSQTIRTDTQYF. The CDR3 DNA is TGTGCCAGCAGCTCCCAGACTATACGCACAGATACGCAGTATTTT.

This clone showed up just a few times. This sequence joins TRBV10-3 and TRBJ2-2; D is unclear. The germline V and J ends were trimmed by 5 bases and 6 bases, with 7 bases remaining between them. The CDR3 extends over 12 amino acids. Germline CDR1 is ENHRY and CDR2 is SYGVKD. The CDR3 reads CAISTGSGELFF. CDR3 nucleotide sequence: TGTGCCATCAGTACCGGGTCCGGGGAGCTGTTTTTT.

This clone was counted once. The chain links TRBV29-1 to TRBJ2-1, with 7 nucleotides matching TRBD1. Germline loops: CDR1 SQVTM, CDR2 ANQGSEA. With 6 bases clipped from V and 6 bases from J, the junction kept 11 bases outside the gene matches. The CDR3 has 14 amino acids. CDR3 nucleotide sequence: TGCAGCGTGGCAATTGGGACAGTCCCCAATGAGCAGTTCTTC. This codes for CSVAIGTVPNEQFF.

The chain joins TRBV27 to TRBJ2-7, with D possibly matching TRBD1 (6 bases). The germline gives CDR1 MNHEY, CDR2 SMNVEV (reference sequence). CDR3 length: 11 amino acids. V lost 9 bases, J lost 8 bases, and 14 bases lay in between. This chain's CDR3 is CASRQAKKQYF. CDR3 coding DNA: TGTGCCAGTCGACAGGCTAAGAAGCAGTACTTC.

The chain is built from TRBV11-2 and TRBJ2-7; 9 positions agree with TRBD1. CDR3 length: 15 residues. CDR1 and CDR2 from the germline V gene are SGHAT and FQNNGV. Trimming at V came to 6 bases and at J to 4 bases, leaving 10 bases not matched to a gene. Here the CDR3 reads CASRDDNRGLYEQYF. In DNA form, the CDR3 reads TGTGCCAGCAGAGACGACAACAGGGGGCTTTACGAGCAGTACTTC.

This clone was detected ten times or more. V gene TRBV7-8 combines with J gene TRBJ2-5; D remains unclear. Germline CDR1 and CDR2: SGHVS and FQNEAQ. The CDR3 totals 14 residues. The V end lost 1 base, the J end lost 5 bases, and 11 bases lay between the germline ends. CDR3 nucleotide sequence: TGTGCCAGCAGCTTAGATGACGGGTGGGAGACCCAGTACTTC. Its protein is CASSLDDGWETQYF.

This rearrangement joins TRBV5-1 to TRBJ2-7, with 8 bases aligning to TRBD1. The CDR3 covers 15 residues. Unmatched junction bases numbered 9, after V lost 0 bases and J lost 7 bases. Per the germline V gene, CDR1 is SGHRS and CDR2 is YFSETQ. The CDR3 loop reads CASSLGGTGRGEQYF. CDR3 coding DNA: TGCGCCAGCAGCTTGGGAGGGACAGGCCGAGGGGAGCAGTACTTC.

The chain uses TRBV6-1 and TRBJ2-7; 10 bases match TRBD1. The CDR3 is 13 amino acids. Per germline, CDR1 MNHNS and CDR2 SASEGT. The V gene end was trimmed by 7 bases and the J gene end by 5 bases; junction bases not matched to a gene: 5. CDR3 DNA: TGTGCCAGCAATTCCGGACAGGGGGACGAGCAGTACTTC. It translates to CASNSGQGDEQYF.

The chain recombines TRBV10-1 with TRBJ2-1, with D perhaps matching TRBD2 (7 bases). CDR3 length equals 15 residues. In germline, CDR1 is WNHNN, CDR2 SYGVQD (reference sequence). Trimming removed 5 bases at V and 0 bases at J, with 11 bases between. CDR3 nucleotides: TGCGCCAGCAGTCGGGGGGCCAGCTCCTACAATGAGCAGTTCTTC. Protein: CASSRGASSYNEQFF.